The present entry profiles one TCR beta chain with its context. Its antigen is as yet unknown. Assay used: immunoSEQ multiplex PCR; TCRdb lists only in-frame clones, some missing. The sample consists of about 68,000 clones, approximately 91% of them appearing once. Germline CDR1 and CDR2: MNHEY and SVGAGI. V was trimmed by 0 bases and J by 1 base, leaving 9 bases between them. This CDR3 is 15 amino acids long. This entry is derived from a study of lymphopenia after photon versus proton radiotherapy. The study's findings and limits: Survival link was tested only in deceased patients; proton benefit remains a possibility.

This clonotype was sampled from a woman between 70 and 85 years old with pancreatic cancer. The source material was peripheral blood, sampled from a patient treated with photon-based radiotherapy. V gene TRBV6-5 combines with J gene TRBJ1-1; D might be TRBD1 (5 bases). CDR3 loop: CASSYSQGRNTEAFF. CDR3 nucleotide sequence: TGTGCCAGCAGTTACTCTCAGGGAAGGAACACTGAAGCTTTCTTT.